This TCR beta chain originates from a study of identifying expanded T cells in peripheral blood. Study results and caveats: Two-week clone count variance significantly increased as total template count grew. Over approximately two and four weeks, about 15 and 19 clones changed, versus approximately 1.1 between replicates.

Concerning this clone: Its specificity is unknown.

Here immunoSEQ multiplex PCR was the method, and the copy in TCRdb shows in-frame clones only, minus some. Of approximately 58,000 clones in the sample, around 90% are singletons; the top ten hold 3% to 4.5%. CDR1 and CDR2 (germline): LGHNA, YNFKEQ. V lost 2 bases, J lost 1 base, and 12 bases lay in between. The CDR3 has 15 amino acids. During the collection period, no donor immune events like infections were recorded. Material: blood. The origin of this receptor is a person aged 18 to 70 in good health. The chain couples TRBV4-2 to TRBJ2-7; possible D gene TRBD1, 6 bases. The chain's CDR3 is CASSQSKGDSYEQYF. As DNA, the CDR3 is TGTGCCAGCAGCCAATCTAAGGGGGATTCCTACGAGCAGTACTTC.